The present T cell receptor (beta chain) was sequenced within a study of blood T cell repertoires in COVID-19 (dated by TCRdb to 2020 to 2021). Some background on the complete study: Collaborator samples came from the United States, Italy and Spain and covered acute and convalescent phases of COVID-19. Where available, HLA class I and class II types were taken from metadata supplied by the sample provider and were not determined by assay-based typing. Nearly every sample came with metadata listing a de-identified subject ID, COVID-19 status, age in years and sex. Deeply sampled blood TCRbeta repertoires from subjects exposed to, actively infected with, or recovered from COVID-19 were included in the dataset. The material from the prospective study consisted of cDNA or gDNA derived from T cells, B-cell-depleted T cells, or PBMCs. The repertoires were released in a freely available public database meant as a resource for research on the immune response to SARS-CoV-2. The samples were drawn from the first 160 participants of the ongoing ImmuneRACE study and from over a thousand subjects provided by 6 global collaborators.

The immunoSEQ Assay, a bias-controlled multiplex PCR, was used to amplify TCRbeta CDR3 regions from genomic DNA. From the authors' description of their analysis: Within the assay, amplification of reference gene primers was used to estimate how many nucleated cells each sample contained. To quantify the absolute abundance of each unique TCRbeta CDR3 rearrangement, sequence reads were collapsed and filtered. For each sample, productive Simpson clonality was calculated as the square root of Simpson's diversity index over productive rearrangements. Sourced from immuneACCESS, this table was stored by TCRdb with only in-frame sequences that have V and J called. A share of the clones is absent; for the studies checked, an unresolved V gene accounts for under half, and the remainder has no known explanation. The DNA gave D and trimming, while V, J and clone size come from that table. Across this sample there are 45,000 to 70,000 clones, with 82% seen only once. Of the sample, under 8.5% is held by the ten largest clones.

Study-level results and caveats: How much clinical and demographic metadata was included differed by source and by participant, and the metadata was provided uncurated.

As for this clone: Its antigen remains unidentified. Qualities for individual bases were not recorded, and no much larger clone is one base off.

The collaborating institutions used their own protocols to collect whole blood in K2EDTA tubes. For TCRbeta analysis, collaborators shipped samples in one of three forms: frozen whole blood, isolated PBMCs, or DNA extracted from either of those sample types. Input material: peripheral blood. The TCR originated in a woman of 80 years or more with acute or convalescent COVID-19.

Read as DNA, the sequence is TGTGCCAGCAGCTTGGTCTCGGGGACCCAGTACTTC. Translated, this gives CASSLVSGTQYF. The chain is made from TRBV5-6 and TRBJ2-5; the D gene cannot be named for sure. V drops 0 bases and J drops 7 bases, leaving 7 bases in between. According to the germline V gene, CDR1 reads SGHDT and CDR2 reads YYEEEE. From its cysteine to its phenylalanine, the CDR3 spans 12 amino acids. The retained sequence is limited to the CDR3, 36 bases, with the frame set at the first base. With the portions outside the CDR3 filled from the reference TRBV5-6 and TRBJ2-5 genes, the complete variable region becomes DAGVTQSPTHLIKTRGQQVTLRCSPKSGHDTVSWYQQALGQGPQFIFQYYEEEERQRGNFPDRFSGHQFPNYSSELNVNALLLGDSALYLCASSLVSGTQYFGPGTRLLVL.